A selection of T cell receptor beta chains follows, all from one sample in a study of PD-L1 blockade in urothelial cancer. Profiled with immunoSEQ multiplex PCR; TCRdb holds only in-frame clones, not every one. The sample yields 85,000 to 130,000 clones, about 90% seen once. The source material was PBMCs, sampled around atezolizumab (anti-PD-L1) treatment. Receptor source: a woman older than 75 with urothelial cancer. Both conserved end residues are part of each CDR3. Fields, in order: V gene, clone size, D gene, J gene, CDR3 length, CDR3 DNA, CDR3 protein. D genes are given only for firm matches. The size of a clone is reported for some rows only, either as once, few or many, or as a class for expanded clones.

>TRBV6-4|.|.|TRBJ2-7|16
TGTGCCAGCAGTGGGGACACCGCTGGGAACTCCTACGAGCAGTACTTC
CASSGDTAGNSYEQYF
>TRBV19|.|.|TRBJ1-4|10
TGTGCCAGGGGGGGAGAAAAACTGTTTTTT
CARGGEKLFF
>TRBV15|.|.|TRBJ1-4|13
TGTGCCACCTTGGCAGGTTTTAATGAAAAACTGTTTTTT
CATLAGFNEKLFF
>TRBV6-7|once|.|TRBJ2-6|19
TGTGCCAGCAGTTGCCCGACAGTTCTCCAAGACTCTGGGGCCAACGTCCTGACTTTC
CASSCPTVLQDSGANVLTF
>TRBV9|.|.|TRBJ1-3|15
TGTGCCAGCAGCGTAATACCGAGCTCTGGAAACACCATATATTTT
CASSVIPSSGNTIYF
>TRBV27|.|TRBD1|TRBJ1-1|15
TGTGCCAGCAGTTTATCGACAGGGATGAACACTGAAGCTTTCTTT
CASSLSTGMNTEAFF
>TRBV7-8|.|TRBD1|TRBJ2-1|15
TGTGCCAGCAGCTTATCGGGACAGAGCCTTAATGAGCAGTTCTTC
CASSLSGQSLNEQFF
>TRBV6-5|.|.|TRBJ2-7|16
TGTGCCAGCAGTTCCCTTAGACAGTCTTTCTCCTACGAGCAGTACTTC
CASSSLRQSFSYEQYF
>TRBV27|.|TRBD1|TRBJ1-5|15
TGTGCCAGCACCCGACAGGGGAATAGCAATCAGCCCCAGCATTTT
CASTRQGNSNQPQHF
>TRBV19|.|.|TRBJ1-2|13
TGTGCCAGTAAATATGACAGAGTAGTTGACTACACCTTC
CASKYDRVVDYTF
>TRBV7-3|.|TRBD2|TRBJ2-1|17
TGTGCCAGCAGCTTAAGTACTAGCGGGAGCTCCTACAATGAGCAGTTCTTC
CASSLSTSGSSYNEQFF
>TRBV15|once|.|TRBJ1-1|15
TGTGCCACCAGCAGAGACCGACTTAAATCGAGCGAAGCTTTCTTT
CATSRDRLKSSEAFF
>TRBV21-1|.|.|TRBJ1-5|17
TGTGCCAGCAGCAAATATATATGGGGGGGGCGCAATCAGCCCCAGCATTTT
CASSKYIWGGRNQPQHF
>TRBV5-1|once|TRBD1|TRBJ2-1|16
TGCGCCAGCAGCTTGGAGGTGACAGGGGTAACGAATGAGCAGTTCTTC
CASSLEVTGVTNEQFF
>TRBV10-3|.|.|TRBJ2-7|14
TGTGCCATCAGTGGTAGCGGTGGGGGATACGAGCAGTACTTC
CAISGSGGGYEQYF
>TRBV6-1|.|.|TRBJ2-7|13
TGTGCCAGCAGTGTCGACATCTCCTACGAGCAGTACTTC
CASSVDISYEQYF
>TRBV27|.|TRBD2|TRBJ2-2|16
TGTGCCAGCACCCCAACGACTAGCGTAAACACCGGGGAGCTGTTTTTT
CASTPTTSVNTGELFF
>TRBV30|.|TRBD2|TRBJ2-1|15
TGTGCCTGGAGTGTCCCACTAGCGGGGCACAATGAGCAGTTCTTC
CAWSVPLAGHNEQFF
>TRBV6-5|.|TRBD2|TRBJ2-5|15
TGTGCCAGCAGCCCCGGACTAGCGGGACCCCGGGCCCAGTACTTC
CASSPGLAGPRAQYF
>TRBV28|.|.|TRBJ2-1|14
TGTGCCAGCAGGTATAGGGGGTCCTACAATGAGCAGTTCTTC
CASRYRGSYNEQFF
>TRBV7-9|.|.|TRBJ2-1|13
TGTGCCAGCAGTCGTTACAGGGACAATGAGCAGTTCTTC
CASSRYRDNEQFF
>TRBV19|.|TRBD2|TRBJ2-1|15
TGTGCCAGTAGTATATCTAGCGGTAGATACAATGAGCAGTTCTTC
CASSISSGRYNEQFF
>TRBV27|.|.|TRBJ1-5|14
TGTGCCAGCAGCGGGCGGGCGCAAGGGCAGCCCCAGCATTTT
CASSGRAQGQPQHF
>TRBV6-1|once|.|TRBJ1-2|15
TGTGCCAGCAGTGAGACGGGGGTTCCCAACTATGGCTACACCTTC
CASSETGVPNYGYTF
>TRBV7-9|.|TRBD1|TRBJ2-2|16
TGTGCCAGCAGCTTAACGGCAGGGGGTGAGAACGGGGAGCTGTTTTTT
CASSLTAGGENGELFF
>TRBV30|.|.|TRBJ2-7|16
TGTGCCTGGAGGAAATATCGGCAGCGCGCCTACTACGAGCAGTACTTC
CAWRKYRQRAYYEQYF
>TRBV4-2|.|.|TRBJ1-2|15
TGTGCCAGCAGCCAAGTGTTGGGGGGTGGGGATGGCTACACCTTC
CASSQVLGGGDGYTF
>TRBV19|.|TRBD1|TRBJ1-5|15
TGTGCCAGTAGACGACAGGGGGCCGGCGGTCAGCCCCAGCATTTT
CASRRQGAGGQPQHF
>TRBV7-2|.|.|TRBJ1-3|13
TGTGCCAGCAGCTTACTATCTGGAAACACCATATATTTT
CASSLLSGNTIYF
>TRBV15|.|.|TRBJ1-5|16
TGTGCCACCAGCAGAGGCAGGTACGATAGCAATCAGCCCCAGCATTTT
CATSRGRYDSNQPQHF
>TRBV6-6|.|TRBD1|TRBJ2-5|15
TGTGCCAGCAGTTACGGACAGGGACCTGGGGAGACCCAGTACTTC
CASSYGQGPGETQYF
>TRBV10-3|.|TRBD1|TRBJ2-7|13
TGTGCCTCGAAAACACAGGGGACCTACGAGCAGTACTTC
CASKTQGTYEQYF
>TRBV7-8|.|.|TRBJ2-2|15
TGTGCCAGCAGCTTAGCGGCCCAAGCGGCCGGGGAGCTGTTTTTT
CASSLAAQAAGELFF
>TRBV28|.|TRBD1|TRBJ1-1|11
TGTGCCAGCAGTCGCTGGGGACAGGGGGACTTT
CASSRWGQGDF
>TRBV18|once|.|TRBJ1-2|14
TGTGCCAGCTCATCAGGACAGCTCGGATATGGCTACACCTTC
CASSSGQLGYGYTF
>TRBV2|.|TRBD1|TRBJ2-1|14
TGTGCCAGCCTGGGACAGGGACGCTACAATGAGCAGTTCTTC
CASLGQGRYNEQFF
>TRBV2|.|.|TRBJ2-7|13
TGTGCCAGCAGTGAACTAGCTGGGCTCGAGCAGTACTTC
CASSELAGLEQYF
>TRBV9|.|TRBD1|TRBJ1-4|15
TGTGCCAGCAGTCTGGGCGGGACAGCAGGTGAAAAACTGTTTTTT
CASSLGGTAGEKLFF
>TRBV9|.|.|TRBJ1-3|14
TGTGCCAGCAGCGTACCCGATAGTGGAAACACCATATATTTT
CASSVPDSGNTIYF
>TRBV7-3|.|TRBD1|TRBJ2-2|15
TGTGCCAGCAGCCAGACAGGGGGCGGCACCGGGGAGCTGTTTTTT
CASSQTGGGTGELFF